The sequence of this TCR beta chain was determined in a study of shared clonotypes between healthy human individuals. V lost 0 bases and J lost 2, with 7 bases in between. Germline CDR1 reads SGHNT; CDR2 reads YENEEA. The CDR3 is 15 amino acids. Method: immunoSEQ multiplex PCR; TCRdb's copy keeps in-frame clones and lacks some. The sample lists around 1.6 million clones; around 98% were seen once. The TCR comes from a man between 25 and 39 years old in good health. This chain joins TRBV11-3 and TRBJ2-2; no firm D call. Sequencing was carried out using naive CD4+ T cells sorted from blood. The subset was: CD45RA+ positively selected. The CDR3 sequence is CASSLDGSNTGELFF. CDR3 coding DNA: TGTGCCAGCAGCTTAGATGGGTCTAACACCGGGGAGCTGTTTTTT.